This TCR beta chain was captured in a study of post-analysis software for immune sequencing data. Study at large: Relapsing-remitting, secondary progressive and progressive-relapsing multiple sclerosis were all included among the disease courses. Regarding the study as a whole: Higher frequency in patients than in controls was seen for about five TRBV segments, with TRBV5-6, TRBV5-1 and TRBV20-1 among them. When compared against controls, multiple sclerosis patients showed significantly lower normalized Chao1 diversity.

Unique molecular identifiers were carried by the TCR beta cDNA libraries. Input populations of about 0.85 to 11 million T cells gave rise to roughly 500,000 cDNA molecules. Via MiXCR, TCRdb re-called the PCR reads, giving one row per CDR3 protein. This table has 750,000 to 950,000 distinct CDR3 sequences, roughly half appearing once. Points on this clonotype: The antigen is unknown.

This CDR3 contains 14 residues. Germline values: CDR1 DFQATT, CDR2 SNEGSKA (reference sequence). The V gene lost 3 bases and the J gene lost 1 base, with 10 bases spanning the gap. Source material: blood. This TCR was recovered from a girl between 5 and 17 years old with multiple sclerosis. V is TRBV20-1 and J is TRBJ1-5, with unresolved D. Written as DNA, the CDR3 is TGCAGTGCTAGTCCCGGGCACAGCAATCAGCCCCAGCATTTT. Its translation is CSASPGHSNQPQHF.